Listed below are T cell receptor beta chains from one sample, sequenced in a study of identifying expanded T cells in peripheral blood. The assay was immunoSEQ multiplex PCR, and TCRdb's table has in-frame clones only and misses some. The sample gives about 63,000 clones, over 75% of which show up once; about a fifth is in the top ten. The specimen sequenced was blood. These TCRs come from a person aged 18 to 70 in good health. The CDR3 runs from the conserved cysteine through the conserved F or W. Fields, in order: CDR3 length, clone size, V gene, J gene, D gene, CDR3 DNA, CDR3 protein. A D gene is named only where the DNA matches it firmly. The listing skips clone size in some rows; elsewhere it reads once, few, many or a size class.

length: 15
size: NA
V: TRBV7-9
J: TRBJ2-7
D: NA
DNA: TGTGCCAGCAGCGACCCGGGATCCTACTCCTACGAGCAGTACTTC
CDR3: CASSDPGSYSYEQYF

length: 15
size: NA
V: TRBV7-2
J: TRBJ2-2
D: TRBD2
DNA: TGTGCCAGCAGCTTAGTGGGCGGGGGAACCGGGGAGCTGTTTTTT
CDR3: CASSLVGGGTGELFF

length: 15
size: NA
V: TRBV6-1
J: TRBJ2-1
D: TRBD2
DNA: TGTGCCAGCAGAGTACTAGCGGGGGGATACAATGAGCAGTTCTTC
CDR3: CASRVLAGGYNEQFF

length: 14
size: few
V: TRBV6-5
J: TRBJ2-3
D: TRBD1
DNA: TGTGCCAGCAGTCGATCGACAGGGACAGATACGCAGTATTTT
CDR3: CASSRSTGTDTQYF

length: 15
size: few
V: TRBV10-2
J: TRBJ2-1
D: TRBD1
DNA: TGCGCCAGCAGACTCGGGACAGGGGCAAACAATGAGCAGTTCTTC
CDR3: CASRLGTGANNEQFF

length: 14
size: NA
V: TRBV7-2
J: TRBJ2-5
D: NA
DNA: TGTGCCAGCAGCTCAGGACAGTCCGGTGGGACCCAGTACTTC
CDR3: CASSSGQSGGTQYF

length: 11
size: few
V: TRBV11-2
J: TRBJ1-2
D: NA
DNA: TGTGCCAGCAGCCATAGTTATGGCTACACCTTC
CDR3: CASSHSYGYTF

length: 16
size: NA
V: TRBV4-1
J: TRBJ2-3
D: TRBD2
DNA: TGCGCCAGCAGGAAATTACTAGCGGGAGGTCCTGATACGCAGTATTTT
CDR3: CASRKLLAGGPDTQYF

length: 15
size: NA
V: TRBV4-1
J: TRBJ2-3
D: NA
DNA: TGCGCCAGCAGCCTGACATCTTCAGGCACAGATACGCAGTATTTT
CDR3: CASSLTSSGTDTQYF

length: 13
size: NA
V: TRBV4-1
J: TRBJ2-7
D: NA
DNA: TGCGCCAGCAGCCTACAGGACTCCTACGAGCAGTACTTC
CDR3: CASSLQDSYEQYF

length: 12
size: NA
V: TRBV1
J: TRBJ1-2
D: NA
DNA: TGCACCAGCAGGGCCAGTAACTATGGCTACACCTTC
CDR3: CTSRASNYGYTF

length: 15
size: few
V: TRBV11-2
J: TRBJ1-2
D: NA
DNA: TGTGCCAGCAGCCCCATCGAACGGGGGCTAGGGGGCTACACCTTC
CDR3: CASSPIERGLGGYTF

length: 15
size: NA
V: TRBV6-1
J: TRBJ2-2
D: TRBD2
DNA: TGTGCCACCACTAGCGGGGGGGCGGGCACCGGGGAGCTGTTTTTT
CDR3: CATTSGGAGTGELFF

length: 13
size: NA
V: TRBV4-3
J: TRBJ2-5
D: NA
DNA: TGCGCCAGCAGCCAAGTTGTCAGAACAGCCCCAAACTTC
CDR3: CASSQVVRTAPNF

length: 15
size: NA
V: TRBV2
J: TRBJ1-2
D: NA
DNA: TGTGCCAGCAGTGAAGCAAGAGGGGGAGGATCCGGCTACACCTTC
CDR3: CASSEARGGGSGYTF

length: 15
size: NA
V: TRBV11-2
J: TRBJ2-2
D: NA
DNA: TGTGCCAGCGTACTCGGGCCCCGGGGGACCGGGGAGCTGTTTTTT
CDR3: CASVLGPRGTGELFF

length: 16
size: NA
V: TRBV10-2
J: TRBJ1-2
D: NA
DNA: TGCGCCAGCAGTGAGTCGATAGCCCATGGGGTCCTTGGCTACACCTTC
CDR3: CASSESIAHGVLGYTF

length: 15
size: NA
V: TRBV2
J: TRBJ1-5
D: NA
DNA: TGTGCCAGCGGGGCAGACAGATATAGCAATCAGCCCCAGCATTTT
CDR3: CASGADRYSNQPQHF

length: 14
size: NA
V: TRBV5-1
J: TRBJ2-2
D: NA
DNA: TGCGCCAGCAGCTGGACCCTGAACGCCGGGGAGCTGTTTTTT
CDR3: CASSWTLNAGELFF

length: 15
size: NA
V: TRBV6-1
J: TRBJ2-7
D: TRBD2
DNA: TGTGCCAGCAGTGAAGCGCTTGCGGGAGTGTACGAGCAGTACTTC
CDR3: CASSEALAGVYEQYF

length: 13
size: NA
V: TRBV7-2
J: TRBJ2-3
D: NA
DNA: TGTGCCAGCAGCTCCGGGAGGCAGGGGACGCAGTATTTT
CDR3: CASSSGRQGTQYF

length: 14
size: once
V: TRBV2
J: TRBJ1-3
D: NA
DNA: TGTGCCAGCACGACCATCGGGGGGGGAAACACCATATATTTT
CDR3: CASTTIGGGNTIYF

length: 16
size: NA
V: TRBV5-1
J: TRBJ2-3
D: NA
DNA: TGCGCCAGCAGCTTGGGCGGCGGGAATGGCGCAGATACGCAGTATTTT
CDR3: CASSLGGGNGADTQYF

length: 20
size: NA
V: TRBV5-1
J: TRBJ2-4
D: TRBD2
DNA: TGCGCCAGCAGCACCCCTCCGGGACTAGCGGGCGATCGAGCCAAAAACATTCAGTACTTC
CDR3: CASSTPPGLAGDRAKNIQYF

length: 11
size: few
V: TRBV20-1
J: TRBJ1-4
D: NA
DNA: TGCAGTGCTAGCGGGAATGAAAAACTGTTTTTT
CDR3: CSASGNEKLFF

length: 12
size: NA
V: TRBV4-1
J: TRBJ1-2
D: NA
DNA: TGCGCCAGCAGCCAAGGGATTGGTGGCTACACCTTC
CDR3: CASSQGIGGYTF

length: 15
size: once
V: TRBV7-8
J: TRBJ1-1
D: TRBD1
DNA: TGTGCCAGCAGCTTGTACAGGGGGGGGAACACTGAAGCTTTCTTT
CDR3: CASSLYRGGNTEAFF

length: 19
size: once
V: TRBV15
J: TRBJ1-5
D: NA
DNA: TGTGCCACCAGCAGAGCCACAGCACCCGGAAGATATAGCAATCAGCCCCAGCATTTT
CDR3: CATSRATAPGRYSNQPQHF

length: 15
size: NA
V: TRBV7-3
J: TRBJ2-3
D: TRBD2
DNA: TGTGCCAGCAGCTCTGGCGGGGGGGCCGAAGATACGCAGTATTTT
CDR3: CASSSGGGAEDTQYF

length: 16
size: NA
V: TRBV18
J: TRBJ1-4
D: TRBD1
DNA: TGTGCCAGCTCACCAAACGACAGGGTACGGAATGAAAAACTGTTTTTT
CDR3: CASSPNDRVRNEKLFF

length: 16
size: NA
V: TRBV4-1
J: TRBJ1-1
D: NA
DNA: TGCGCCAGCAGCCAGAGCAGTTCAGGGCCGAACACTGAAGCTTTCTTT
CDR3: CASSQSSSGPNTEAFF

length: 16
size: once
V: TRBV11-1
J: TRBJ1-1
D: NA
DNA: TGTGCCAGCAGCTTAGCGGGGGATGGAGGGAAGACTGAAGCTTTCTTT
CDR3: CASSLAGDGGKTEAFF

length: 15
size: NA
V: TRBV6-5
J: TRBJ1-2
D: TRBD1
DNA: TGTGCCAGCACCACCCGGGACAGGCAGTACTATGGCTACACCTTC
CDR3: CASTTRDRQYYGYTF

length: 14
size: NA
V: TRBV5-4
J: TRBJ1-1
D: NA
DNA: TGTGCCAGCAGCTTGGGGGGGGCGGACACTGAAGCTTTCTTT
CDR3: CASSLGGADTEAFF